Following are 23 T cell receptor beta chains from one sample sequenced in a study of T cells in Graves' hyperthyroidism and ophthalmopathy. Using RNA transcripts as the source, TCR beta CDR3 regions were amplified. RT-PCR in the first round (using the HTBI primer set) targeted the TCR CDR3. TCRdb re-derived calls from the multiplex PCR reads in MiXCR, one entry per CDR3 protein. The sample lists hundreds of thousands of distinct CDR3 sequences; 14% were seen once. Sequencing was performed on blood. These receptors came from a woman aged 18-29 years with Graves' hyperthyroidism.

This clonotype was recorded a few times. CDR3 in DNA: TGTGCCAGCAATGACAGGGGGGTTCCCTACAATGAGCAGTTCTTC. It is translated as CASNDRGVPYNEQFF. The chain recombines TRBV2 with TRBJ2-1; 9 bases line up with TRBD1. V was pared by 7 bases and J by 2 bases, with 6 bases of the junction left unmatched. CDR1 SNHLY and CDR2 FYNNEI come from the germline V gene. This CDR3 comprises 15 residues.

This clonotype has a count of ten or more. Here the CDR3 DNA reads TGCGCCAGCAGCGGTACCGGACAGGTCTACGAGCAGTACTTC. The encoded protein is CASSGTGQVYEQYF. The chain has TRBV5-1 and TRBJ2-7, with 7 bases fitting TRBD1. Germline loops: CDR1 SGHRS, CDR2 YFSETQ. This CDR3 region has 14 residues. V lost 4 bases to trimming and J lost 3 bases; unmatched junction nucleotides: 7.

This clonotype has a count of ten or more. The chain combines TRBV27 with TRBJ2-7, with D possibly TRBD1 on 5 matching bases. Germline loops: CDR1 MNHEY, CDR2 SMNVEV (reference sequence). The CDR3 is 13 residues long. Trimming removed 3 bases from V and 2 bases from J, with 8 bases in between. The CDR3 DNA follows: TGTGCCAGCAGTTTGGCAGGGCCCTACGAGCAGTACTTC. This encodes CASSLAGPYEQYF.

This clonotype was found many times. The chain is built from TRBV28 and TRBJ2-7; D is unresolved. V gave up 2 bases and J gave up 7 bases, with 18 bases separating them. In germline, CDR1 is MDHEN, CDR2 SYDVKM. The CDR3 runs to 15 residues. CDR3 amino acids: CASSLPRGLPREQYF. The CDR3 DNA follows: TGTGCCAGCAGTTTACCTCGCGGTCTCCCGAGGGAGCAGTACTTC.

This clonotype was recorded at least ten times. The CDR3 coding sequence is TGTGCCAGCAATTTAGCGGGGAGCTCCTACAATGAGCAGTTCTTC. It codes for CASNLAGSSYNEQFF. The V and J genes are TRBV2 and TRBJ2-1; TRBD2 matches 8 bases. With 7 bases clipped from V and 0 bases from J, the junction kept 5 bases outside the gene matches. The CDR3 loop spans 15 amino acids. Germline assignment: CDR1 SNHLY and CDR2 FYNNEI.

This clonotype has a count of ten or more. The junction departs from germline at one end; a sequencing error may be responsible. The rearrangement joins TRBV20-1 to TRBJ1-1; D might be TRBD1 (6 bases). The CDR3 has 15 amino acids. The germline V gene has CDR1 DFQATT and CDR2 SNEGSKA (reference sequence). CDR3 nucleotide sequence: TGCAGTGCTAGAAACCCCAGGGGATGGGACACTGGAGCTTTCTTT. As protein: CSARNPRGWDTGAFF.

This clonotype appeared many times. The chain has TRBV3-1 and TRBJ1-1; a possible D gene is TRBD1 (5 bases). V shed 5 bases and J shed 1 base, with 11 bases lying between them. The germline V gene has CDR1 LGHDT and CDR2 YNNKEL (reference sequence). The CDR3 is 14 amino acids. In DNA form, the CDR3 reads TGTGCCAGCAGCAGGGGAGGCTCGAACACTGAAGCTTTCTTT. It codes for CASSRGGSNTEAFF.

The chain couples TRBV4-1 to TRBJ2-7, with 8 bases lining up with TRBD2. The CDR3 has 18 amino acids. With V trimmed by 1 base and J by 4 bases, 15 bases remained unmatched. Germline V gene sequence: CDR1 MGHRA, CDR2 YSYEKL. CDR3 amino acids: CASSQGTQSPREVYEQYF. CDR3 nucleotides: TGCGCCAGCAGCCAAGGCACCCAATCCCCGCGGGAGGTATACGAGCAGTACTTC.

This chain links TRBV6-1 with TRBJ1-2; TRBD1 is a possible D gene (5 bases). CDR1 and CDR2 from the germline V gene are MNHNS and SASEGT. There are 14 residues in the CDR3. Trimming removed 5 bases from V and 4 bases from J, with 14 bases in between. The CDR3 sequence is CASSTSVTGYGYTF. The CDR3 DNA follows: TGTGCCAGCAGTACCTCAGTTACAGGCTATGGCTACACCTTC.

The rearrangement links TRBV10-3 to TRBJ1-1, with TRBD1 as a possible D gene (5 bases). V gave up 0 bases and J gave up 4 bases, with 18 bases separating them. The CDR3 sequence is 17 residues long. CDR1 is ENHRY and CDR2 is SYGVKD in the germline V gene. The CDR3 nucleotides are TGTGCCATCAGTGAGTCTGACTGGGGCGCGGTTTCCACTGAAGCTTTCTTT. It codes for CAISESDWGAVSTEAFF.

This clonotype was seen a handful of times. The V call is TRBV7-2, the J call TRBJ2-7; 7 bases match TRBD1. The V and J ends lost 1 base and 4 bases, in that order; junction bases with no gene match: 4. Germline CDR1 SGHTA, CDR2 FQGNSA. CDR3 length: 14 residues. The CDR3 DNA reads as TGTGCCAGCAGCTTAGTAGGGGGCGGGTACGAGCAGTACTTC. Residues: CASSLVGGGYEQYF.

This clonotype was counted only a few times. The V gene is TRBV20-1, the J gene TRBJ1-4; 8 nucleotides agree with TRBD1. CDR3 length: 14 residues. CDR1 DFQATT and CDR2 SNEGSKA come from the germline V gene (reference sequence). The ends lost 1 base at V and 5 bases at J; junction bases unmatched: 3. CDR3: CSARGRTGNEKLFF. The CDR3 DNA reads TGCAGTGCTAGAGGAAGGACAGGGAATGAAAAACTGTTTTTT.

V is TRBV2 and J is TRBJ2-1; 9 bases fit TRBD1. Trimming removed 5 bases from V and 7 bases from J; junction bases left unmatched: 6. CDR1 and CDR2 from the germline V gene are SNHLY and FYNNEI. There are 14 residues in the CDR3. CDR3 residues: CASSYRGRENEQFF. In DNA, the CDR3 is TGTGCCAGCAGTTACAGGGGGCGCGAGAATGAGCAGTTCTTC. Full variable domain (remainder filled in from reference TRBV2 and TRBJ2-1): EPEVTQTPSHQVTQMGQEVILRCVPISNHLYFYWYRQILGQKVEFLVSFYNNEISEKSEIFDDQFSVERPDGSNFTLKIRSTKLEDSAMYFCASSYRGRENEQFFGPGTRLTVL.

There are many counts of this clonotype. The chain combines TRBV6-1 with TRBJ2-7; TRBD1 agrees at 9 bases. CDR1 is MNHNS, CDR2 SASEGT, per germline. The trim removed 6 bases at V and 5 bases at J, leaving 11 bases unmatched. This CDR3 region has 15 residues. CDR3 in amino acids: CASSRTGTGSNEQYF. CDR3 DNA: TGTGCCAGCAGCCGGACCGGGACAGGGTCTAACGAGCAGTACTTC.

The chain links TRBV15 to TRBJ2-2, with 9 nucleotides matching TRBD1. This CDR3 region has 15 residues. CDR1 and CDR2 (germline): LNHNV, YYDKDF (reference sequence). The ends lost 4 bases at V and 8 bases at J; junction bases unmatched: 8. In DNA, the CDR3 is TGTGCCACCAGCACCACAGGGGGCCGGGGTGGGGAGCTGTTTTTT. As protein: CATSTTGGRGGELFF.

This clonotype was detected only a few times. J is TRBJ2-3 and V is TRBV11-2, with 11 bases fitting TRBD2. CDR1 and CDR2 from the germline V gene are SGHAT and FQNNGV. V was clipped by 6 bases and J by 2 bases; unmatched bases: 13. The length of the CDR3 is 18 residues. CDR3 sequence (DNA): TGTGCCAGCAGTGAATCACTAATAGCGGGAGGGATCACAGATACGCAGTATTTT. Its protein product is CASSESLIAGGITDTQYF.

The CDR3 is CASSLRNENTGELFF. For the CDR3, the DNA is TGCGCCAGCAGCTTGAGAAACGAGAACACCGGGGAGCTGTTTTTT. The chain recombines TRBV5-1 with TRBJ2-2, with unresolved D. The germline CDR1 and CDR2 sequences are SGHRS and YFSETQ. The CDR3 contains 15 residues. Trimming shortened V by 1 base and J by 1 base, and 8 bases separated the two germline ends.

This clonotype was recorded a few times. This CDR3 reads CASSLRKRSTWDEQFF. DNA of the CDR3: TGTGCCAGCAGCCTCCGTAAGCGGAGTACTTGGGATGAGCAGTTCTTC. The rearrangement uses TRBV14 and TRBJ2-1, with D maybe TRBD2 (5 bases). The CDR3 is made up of 16 amino acids. V was shortened by 4 bases and J by 8 bases, with 21 bases between the two germline ends. From germline, CDR1 is SGHDN and CDR2 FVKESK. The entire variable domain, with the rest obtained from reference TRBV14 and TRBJ2-1, is as follows: EAGVTQFPSHSVIEKGQTVTLRCDPISGHDNLYWYRRVMGKEIKFLLHFVKESKQDESGMPNNRFLAERTGGTYSTLKVQPAELEDSGVYFCASSLRKRSTWDEQFFGPGTRLTVL.

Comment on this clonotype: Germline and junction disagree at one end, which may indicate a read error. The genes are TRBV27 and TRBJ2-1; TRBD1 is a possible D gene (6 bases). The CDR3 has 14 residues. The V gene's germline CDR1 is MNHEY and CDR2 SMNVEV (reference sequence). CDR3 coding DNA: TGTGCCAGCAGTGCTGGACAGTTATACAATGAGCAGTCCTTC. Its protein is CASSAGQLYNEQSF.

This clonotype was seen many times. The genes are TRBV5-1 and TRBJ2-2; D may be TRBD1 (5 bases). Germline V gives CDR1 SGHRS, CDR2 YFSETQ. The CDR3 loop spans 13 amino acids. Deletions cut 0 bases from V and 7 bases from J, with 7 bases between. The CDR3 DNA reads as TGCGCCAGCAGCTTGGAGGGGTACGGGGAGCTGTTTTTT. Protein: CASSLEGYGELFF.

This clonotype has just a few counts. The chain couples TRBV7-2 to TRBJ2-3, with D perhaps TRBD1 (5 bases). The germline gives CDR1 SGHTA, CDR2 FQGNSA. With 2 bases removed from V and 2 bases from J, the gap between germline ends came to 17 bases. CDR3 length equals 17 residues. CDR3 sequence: CASSLKGRWYNTDTQYF. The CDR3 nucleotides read TGTGCCAGCAGCTTAAAGGGGCGGTGGTACAACACAGATACGCAGTATTTT.

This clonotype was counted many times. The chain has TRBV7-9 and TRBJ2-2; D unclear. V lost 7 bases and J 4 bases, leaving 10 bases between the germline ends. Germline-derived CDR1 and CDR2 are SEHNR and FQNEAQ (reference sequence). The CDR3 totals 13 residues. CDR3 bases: TGTGCCAGCACCCCATCAGTCACCGGGGAGCTGTTTTTT. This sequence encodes CASTPSVTGELFF.

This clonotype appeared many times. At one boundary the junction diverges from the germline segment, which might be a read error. CDR3 DNA sequence: TGCAGTGCCAGAGTGGCCGGCAATAATTCACCCCTCCACTTT. It specifies CSARVAGNNSPLHF. This chain joins TRBV20-1 and TRBJ1-6; no firm D call. CDR1 DFQATT and CDR2 SNEGSKA come from the germline V gene (reference sequence). The CDR3 contains 14 residues.